What follows are 2 T cell receptor beta chains derived from one specimen sequenced in a study of CD8 T cells in ankylosing spondylitis (TCRdb year 2017). The library was generated by 5' RACE. TCRdb lists the instrument as Illumina HiSeq 2500. The public reads were run again by TCRdb, first through fastp at Q25 and then through MiXCR, and only productive beta chains were kept. Rows merge per CDR3 protein into single entries with the most common DNA and genes. The sample table contains 200,000 to 250,000 distinct CDR3 sequences; only one count was recorded for about 7% of them. The biggest ten clones account for over 12% of the sample. Which antigens these TCRs recognize remains unknown. The study at large found these results: Blood from ankylosing spondylitis patients appeared to be characterized by a TCR beta motif made up of about 8 highly homologous amino acid variants.

What was sequenced was blood, either unsorted or a sorted T cell fraction (not recorded which). The receptor set was obtained from a male donor with ankylosing spondylitis.

This clonotype was counted many times. J is TRBJ2-1 and V is TRBV4-2; TRBD1 agrees at 12 bases. J was trimmed by 1 base and V by 2 bases; bases with no gene match: 9. Germline V gene sequence: CDR1 LGHNA, CDR2 YNFKEQ. The CDR3 contains 19 residues. The CDR3 loop reads CASSQRDRGLPGSYNEQFF. For the CDR3, the DNA is TGTGCCAGCAGCCAAAGGGACAGGGGGCTACCTGGATCCTACAATGAGCAGTTCTTC.

This clonotype showed up many times. The chain uses TRBV9 and TRBJ1-5, with D possibly TRBD1 on 6 matching bases. The CDR3 consists of 15 residues. Germline V lookup: CDR1 SGDLS, CDR2 YYNGEE. V gave up 4 bases and J gave up 6 bases, with 17 bases separating them. CDR3 nucleotide sequence: TGTGCCAGCAGCCCCACAGGGCAATTAGGTCAGCCCCAGCATTTT. Amino acids: CASSPTGQLGQPQHF.